These T cell receptor beta chains were read from a single sample in a study of control samples from healthy donors and cancer patients. TCRdb's copy holds only in-frame clones and misses some; the assay was immunoSEQ multiplex PCR. The top ten clones hold 15% to 18% of a sample with 77,000 or so clones, 75% to 95% of them seen once. The sequenced sample consisted of blood. Every receptor here comes from a man younger than 45 in good health. CDR3s include the opening cysteine and the closing phenylalanine or tryptophan. Fields, in order: V gene, D gene, J gene, CDR3 protein. The D gene is left open where the match is weak.

v_call: TRBV7-9
d_call: TRBD2
j_call: TRBJ2-1
cdr3_aa: CASSLALLAGYNEQFF

v_call: TRBV3-1/TRBV3-2
d_call: NA
j_call: TRBJ1-4
cdr3_aa: CASSYRQGSTNEKLFF

v_call: TRBV6-5
d_call: NA
j_call: TRBJ1-6
cdr3_aa: CASSYRGRNSPLHF

v_call: TRBV30
d_call: TRBD2
j_call: TRBJ2-7
cdr3_aa: CAWQRGGTYEQYF

v_call: TRBV7-2
d_call: TRBD2
j_call: TRBJ2-5
cdr3_aa: CASSFGGRQETQYF

v_call: TRBV10-2
d_call: NA
j_call: TRBJ2-1
cdr3_aa: CASSVVGLYNEQFF

v_call: TRBV7-9
d_call: TRBD1
j_call: TRBJ2-7
cdr3_aa: CASSRLGRGQGASEQYF

v_call: TRBV24-1
d_call: TRBD2
j_call: TRBJ2-3
cdr3_aa: CATSNQRGSTDTQYF

v_call: TRBV4-1
d_call: NA
j_call: TRBJ1-4
cdr3_aa: CASSSPRQPTNEKLFF

v_call: TRBV5-6
d_call: NA
j_call: TRBJ2-1
cdr3_aa: CASSSGVSNEQFF

v_call: TRBV14
d_call: NA
j_call: TRBJ2-2
cdr3_aa: CASRIWDGEAGELFF

v_call: TRBV24-1
d_call: NA
j_call: TRBJ1-2
cdr3_aa: CATRDRGPRSGYTF

v_call: TRBV5-4
d_call: TRBD1
j_call: TRBJ1-3
cdr3_aa: CASSRTGQGARGNTIYF

v_call: TRBV6-5
d_call: NA
j_call: TRBJ1-2
cdr3_aa: CASSYDDGYGYTF

v_call: TRBV5-1
d_call: NA
j_call: TRBJ1-5
cdr3_aa: CASSLDPGQPQHF

v_call: TRBV6-1
d_call: TRBD1
j_call: TRBJ2-1
cdr3_aa: CASSERDRGGNEQFF

v_call: TRBV4-1
d_call: NA
j_call: TRBJ2-3
cdr3_aa: CASSQLGHSSTDTQYF

v_call: TRBV29-1
d_call: TRBD2
j_call: TRBJ2-1
cdr3_aa: CISGGTYNEQFF

v_call: TRBV7-9
d_call: TRBD2
j_call: TRBJ2-7
cdr3_aa: CASSFTAGGDEQYF